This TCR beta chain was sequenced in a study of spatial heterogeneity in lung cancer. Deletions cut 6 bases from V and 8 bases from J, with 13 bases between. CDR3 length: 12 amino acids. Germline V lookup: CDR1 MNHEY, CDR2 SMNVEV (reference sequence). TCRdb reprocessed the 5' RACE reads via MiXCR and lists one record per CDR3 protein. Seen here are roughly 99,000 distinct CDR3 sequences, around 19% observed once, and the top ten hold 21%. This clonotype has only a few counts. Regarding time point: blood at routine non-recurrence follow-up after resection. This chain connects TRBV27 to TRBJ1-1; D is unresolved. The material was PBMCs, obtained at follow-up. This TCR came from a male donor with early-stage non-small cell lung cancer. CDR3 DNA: TGTGCCAGCAGCTTTGCCGACGGGGAAGCTTTCTTT. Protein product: CASSFADGEAFF.